This TCR beta chain was sequenced for a study of cytomegalovirus exposure and HLA in healthy donors. The study's findings and limits: Rare TCR sequences dominated, though some public TCRs recurred in many donors.

60 Vbeta and 13 Jbeta primers were used in PCR. Some clones are missing from TCRdb's copy, which holds only in-frame ones; the method was immunoSEQ multiplex PCR. Found here are over 75,000 clones, just under 85% of them singletons; the top ten hold over 5%. On this clone: The antigen is unknown.

Germline lookup yields CDR1 PRHDT and CDR2 FYEKMQ (reference sequence). This CDR3 has 16 amino acids. With 1 base removed from V and 1 base from J, the gap between germline ends came to 12 bases. The sample was PBMCs. The TCR comes from a woman in her late teens or twenties in good health and CMV-seropositive. This chain connects TRBV13 to TRBJ2-3; TRBD1 might be the D (5 bases). The CDR3 loop reads CASSLDWGLGTDTQYF. As DNA, the CDR3 is TGTGCCAGCAGCTTAGACTGGGGCCTCGGCACAGATACGCAGTATTTT.